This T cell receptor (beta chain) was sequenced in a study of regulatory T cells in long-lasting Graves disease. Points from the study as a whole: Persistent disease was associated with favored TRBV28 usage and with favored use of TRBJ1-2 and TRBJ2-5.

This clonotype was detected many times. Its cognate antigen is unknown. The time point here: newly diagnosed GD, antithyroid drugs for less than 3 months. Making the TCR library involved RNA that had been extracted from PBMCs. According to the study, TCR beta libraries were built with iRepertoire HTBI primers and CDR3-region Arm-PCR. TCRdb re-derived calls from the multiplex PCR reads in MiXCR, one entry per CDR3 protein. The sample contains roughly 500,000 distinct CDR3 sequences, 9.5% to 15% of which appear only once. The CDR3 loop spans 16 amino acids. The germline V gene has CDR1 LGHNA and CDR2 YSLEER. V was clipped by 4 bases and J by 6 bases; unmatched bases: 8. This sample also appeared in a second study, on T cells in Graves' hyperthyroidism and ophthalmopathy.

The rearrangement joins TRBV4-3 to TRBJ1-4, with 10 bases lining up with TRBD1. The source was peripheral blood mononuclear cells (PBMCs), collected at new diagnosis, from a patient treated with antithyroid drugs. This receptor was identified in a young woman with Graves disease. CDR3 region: CASSRTPGTGDEKLFF. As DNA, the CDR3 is TGCGCCAGCAGCCGGACCCCCGGGACAGGGGATGAAAAACTGTTTTTT.